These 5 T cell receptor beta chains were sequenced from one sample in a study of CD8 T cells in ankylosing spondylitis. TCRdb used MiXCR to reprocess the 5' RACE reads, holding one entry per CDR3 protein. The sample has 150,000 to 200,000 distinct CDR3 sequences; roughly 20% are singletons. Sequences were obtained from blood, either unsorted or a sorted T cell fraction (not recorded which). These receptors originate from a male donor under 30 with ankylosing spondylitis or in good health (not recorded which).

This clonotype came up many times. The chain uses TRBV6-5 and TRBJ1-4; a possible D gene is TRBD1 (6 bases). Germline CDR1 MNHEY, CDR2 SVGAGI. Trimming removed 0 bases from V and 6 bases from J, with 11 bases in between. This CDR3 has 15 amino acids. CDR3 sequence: CASSYSAGGDEKLFF. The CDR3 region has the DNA TGTGCCAGCAGTTACTCCGCCGGGGGCGATGAAAAACTGTTTTTT.

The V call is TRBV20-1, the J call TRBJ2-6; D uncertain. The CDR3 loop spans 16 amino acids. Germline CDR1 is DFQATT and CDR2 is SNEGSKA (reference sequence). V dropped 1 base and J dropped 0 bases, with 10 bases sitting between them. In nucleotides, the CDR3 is TGCAGTGCTAGAGTGATTTTAGACTCTGGGGCCAACGTCCTGACTTTC. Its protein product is CSARVILDSGANVLTF.

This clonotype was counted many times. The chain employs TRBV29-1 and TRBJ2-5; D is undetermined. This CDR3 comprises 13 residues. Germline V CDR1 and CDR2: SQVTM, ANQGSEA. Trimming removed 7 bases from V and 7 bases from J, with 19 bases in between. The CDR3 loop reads CSETIVGSVTQYF. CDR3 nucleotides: TGCAGCGAAACGATTGTGGGGTCGGTGACCCAGTACTTC.

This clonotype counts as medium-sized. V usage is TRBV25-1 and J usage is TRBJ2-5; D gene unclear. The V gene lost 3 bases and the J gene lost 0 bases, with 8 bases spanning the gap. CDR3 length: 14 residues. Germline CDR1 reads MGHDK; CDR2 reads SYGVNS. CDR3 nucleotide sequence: TGTGCCAGCAGTGAGCGAGGTCACCAAGAGACCCAGTACTTC. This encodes CASSERGHQETQYF. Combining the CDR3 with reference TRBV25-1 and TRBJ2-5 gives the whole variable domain EADIYQTPRYLVIGTGKKITLECSQTMGHDKMYWYQQDPGMELHLIHYSYGVNSTEKGDLSSESTVSRIRTEHFPLTLESARPSHTSQYLCASSERGHQETQYFGPGTRLLVL.

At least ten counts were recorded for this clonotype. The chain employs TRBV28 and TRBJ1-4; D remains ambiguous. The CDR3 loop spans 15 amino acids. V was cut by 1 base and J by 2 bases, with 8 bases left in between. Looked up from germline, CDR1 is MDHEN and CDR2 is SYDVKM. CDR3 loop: CASSLLAGTNEKLFF. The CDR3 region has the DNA TGTGCCAGCAGTTTATTAGCGGGGACTAATGAAAAACTGTTTTTT.